The 20 T cell receptor beta chains below come from one sample, sequenced in a study of human T cells and chemical hapten exposure. From the RACE reads, TCRdb called clonotypes with MiXCR, one entry per CDR3 protein. The sample has about 84,000 distinct CDR3 sequences, 9.5% to 14% seen once. The time point was: patch test 3, about 24 weeks after DPC sensitization. Indicated treatment: therapeutic diphenylcyclopropenone sensitization with weekly scalp DPC. The sequencing used whole blood, collected in connection with sensitization to the hapten diphenylcyclopropenone (DPC). Every receptor here comes from a woman aged 50 to 60 with alopecia areata. Some clones in this sample may be carry-over from other donors' samples.

The chain employs TRBV29-1 and TRBJ2-7; D remains unclear. CDR3 length: 12 amino acids. Germline V gene lookup returns CDR1 SQVTM and CDR2 ANQGSEA. V was trimmed by 6 bases and J by 0 bases, leaving 9 bases between them. For the CDR3, the DNA is TGCAGCGTCCGGTCTGTCTCCTACGAGCAGTACTTC. Translation: CSVRSVSYEQYF.

This clonotype was picked up many times. This chain joins TRBV18 and TRBJ1-6; 8 bases line up with TRBD1. The junction had 3 bases not matched to a gene; V was cut back by 6 bases and J by 5 bases. Germline V gene sequence: CDR1 KGHSH, CDR2 LQKENI. This CDR3 has 14 amino acids. Here the CDR3 DNA reads TGTGCCAGCTCCGTGACAGGGGATAATTCACCCCTCCACTTT. This translates into CASSVTGDNSPLHF.

This clonotype was detected many times. This chain links TRBV29-1 with TRBJ1-2, with D unclear. Per germline, CDR1 SQVTM and CDR2 ANQGSEA. With 7 bases removed from V and 4 bases from J, the gap between germline ends came to 13 bases. The CDR3 contains 12 residues. Written as DNA, the CDR3 is TGCAGCGCTTTTTCAGAGGTCTATGGCTACACCTTC. This sequence encodes CSAFSEVYGYTF.

This clonotype was counted at least ten times. J is TRBJ2-1 and V is TRBV29-1, with 7 bases that match TRBD2. CDR3 length equals 15 residues. Germline V lookup: CDR1 SQVTM, CDR2 ANQGSEA. The V gene end was trimmed by 8 bases and the J gene end by 7 bases; junction bases not matched to a gene: 17. The CDR3 DNA follows: TGCAGCCACCCTCTGGTGGGCGGGAGAGGTAATGAGCAGTTCTTC. Protein: CSHPLVGGRGNEQFF.

The sample holds many counts of this clonotype. The CDR3 bases are TGCAGCGTTGATAGACAGGTCAATGAGCAGTTCTTC. It specifies CSVDRQVNEQFF. The chain joins TRBV29-1 to TRBJ2-1, with a tentative D call TRBD1 (6 bases). CDR3 length equals 12 residues. V lost 3 bases to trimming and J lost 6 bases, with 9 bases between them. The germline CDR1 and CDR2 sequences are SQVTM and ANQGSEA.

This clonotype was counted at least ten times. The CDR3 spells CSVEQAERNTGELFF. For the CDR3, the DNA is TGCAGCGTTGAGCAAGCGGAGCGAAACACCGGGGAGCTGTTTTTT. This chain links TRBV29-1 with TRBJ2-2, with D possibly being TRBD2 (5 bases). The V and J ends lost 3 bases and 2 bases respectively, with 13 bases between them. This CDR3 has 15 residues. CDR1 is SQVTM and CDR2 is ANQGSEA in the germline V gene.

The CDR3 bases are TGTGCCAGCAGCCAAGTAGACAGGGGTAATCAGCCCCAGCATTTT. Its protein is CASSQVDRGNQPQHF. This chain links TRBV4-2 with TRBJ1-5, with 8 bases that match TRBD1. This CDR3 has 15 amino acids. The ends lost 1 base at V and 4 bases at J; junction bases unmatched: 3. Germline V lookup: CDR1 LGHNA, CDR2 YNFKEQ.

The rearrangement uses TRBV25-1 and TRBJ2-7, with D maybe TRBD2 (6 bases). CDR1 is MGHDK, CDR2 SYGVNS, per germline. With 2 bases removed from V and 5 bases from J, the gap between germline ends came to 19 bases. This CDR3 is built from 16 residues. This chain's CDR3 is CASSEGGFRGLNEQYF. The CDR3 bases are TGTGCCAGCAGTGAAGGGGGGTTTCGGGGCCTCAACGAGCAGTACTTC.

The sample holds many counts of this clonotype. The gene calls are TRBV4-1 and TRBJ2-1; D is unclear. Trimming pared 5 bases from V and 9 bases from J, leaving 11 bases between. The CDR3 contains 12 residues. Germline V gives CDR1 MGHRA, CDR2 YSYEKL. The CDR3 is CASSSANGEQFF. As DNA, the CDR3 is TGCGCCAGCAGCTCAGCAAATGGTGAGCAGTTCTTC.

The chain joins TRBV29-1 to TRBJ2-3; D may correspond to TRBD1 or TRBD2 (5 bases each). The V gene's germline CDR1 is SQVTM and CDR2 ANQGSEA. The V end was cut by 7 bases, the J end by 0 bases, with 11 bases between. The CDR3 covers 13 residues. CDR3 DNA sequence: TGCAGCGCGGGACCTCGAAGCACAGATACGCAGTATTTT. Protein product: CSAGPRSTDTQYF.

This clonotype was seen a few times. V and J are TRBV29-1 and TRBJ2-3; D possibly corresponds to TRBD1 (6 bases). Germline V gives CDR1 SQVTM, CDR2 ANQGSEA. The CDR3 is 16 residues long. Trimming removed 1 base at V and 3 bases at J, with 17 bases between. CDR3: CSVEGLKQGGTDTQYF. The CDR3, as DNA: TGCAGCGTTGAAGGGTTGAAACAGGGCGGTACAGATACGCAGTATTTT.

This clonotype has a count of ten or more. The chain carries TRBV7-2 and TRBJ2-1; 12 nucleotides align to TRBD2. Losses at the gene ends were 5 bases for V and 7 bases for J; bases not matched to a gene: 18. Germline-derived CDR1 and CDR2 are SGHTA and FQGNSA. The CDR3 totals 19 residues. The CDR3 is CASSLARTSGTPLRNEQFF. The CDR3 nucleotides read TGTGCCAGCAGCCTTGCTCGGACTAGCGGGACCCCCCTTCGGAATGAGCAGTTCTTC. Full variable domain (outside the CDR3, taken from reference TRBV7-2 and TRBJ2-1): GAGVSQSPSNKVTEKGKDVELRCDPISGHTALYWYRQSLGQGLEFLIYFQGNSAPDKSGLPSDRFSAERTGGSVSTLTIQRTQQEDSAVYLCASSLARTSGTPLRNEQFFGPGTRLTVL.

This chain links TRBV5-1 with TRBJ2-7; D could derive from TRBD1 or TRBD2 (5 bases each). Germline CDR1 reads SGHRS; CDR2 reads YFSETQ. V lost 0 bases, J lost 6 bases, and 7 bases lay in between. The CDR3 extends over 12 amino acids. Here the CDR3 DNA reads TGCGCCAGCAGCTTGGGAGGGGCCGAGCAGTACTTC. This encodes CASSLGGAEQYF.

The rearrangement uses TRBV27 and TRBJ2-1; D gene ambiguous. Germline V gene lookup returns CDR1 MNHEY and CDR2 SMNVEV (reference sequence). The CDR3 loop spans 15 amino acids. V was shortened by 2 bases and J by 0 bases, with 8 bases between the two germline ends. CDR3 in amino acids: CASSLIESSYNEQFF. In DNA form, the CDR3 reads TGTGCCAGCAGTTTAATTGAGAGCTCCTACAATGAGCAGTTCTTC.

The chain employs TRBV5-1 and TRBJ2-2, with D possibly matching TRBD2 (6 bases). The germline V and J ends were trimmed by 4 bases and 5 bases, with 12 bases remaining between them. CDR1 and CDR2 from the germline V gene are SGHRS and YFSETQ. This CDR3 has 14 amino acids. CDR3 in amino acids: CASSRGTSTGELFF. CDR3 DNA sequence: TGCGCCAGCAGCCGCGGGACTTCGACCGGGGAGCTGTTTTTT.

This clonotype was recorded a few times. The chain links TRBV7-8 to TRBJ2-1; no definite D call. Deletions cut 3 bases from V and 0 bases from J, with 9 bases between. This CDR3 has 15 residues. The germline V gene encodes CDR1 SGHVS and CDR2 FQNEAQ. DNA for the CDR3: TGTGCCAGCAGCTTGGAATTATTCTCCTACAATGAGCAGTTCTTC. Encoded protein: CASSLELFSYNEQFF.

This rearrangement joins TRBV3-1 to TRBJ2-7, with 10 nucleotides matching TRBD2. Germline trimming cut 1 base from V and 2 bases from J; bases unmatched to any gene: 5. CDR1 and CDR2 (germline): LGHDT, YNNKEL (reference sequence). CDR3 length: 16 residues. The CDR3 is CASSQGGLAGAYEQYF. Written as DNA, the CDR3 is TGTGCCAGCAGCCAAGGCGGCCTAGCGGGAGCCTACGAGCAGTACTTC.

This clonotype was seen many times. The chain recombines TRBV5-1 with TRBJ2-7, with D perhaps assigned TRBD1 or TRBD2 (5 bases each). CDR1 and CDR2 from the germline V gene are SGHRS and YFSETQ. CDR3 length: 15 amino acids. V shed 0 bases and J shed 2 bases, with 12 bases lying between them. CDR3 sequence reads: CASSLAFGGPYEQYF. The CDR3 DNA reads TGCGCCAGCAGCTTGGCCTTTGGGGGACCCTACGAGCAGTACTTC.

J is TRBJ1-6 and V is TRBV29-1; possible D gene TRBD1, 5 bases. The germline V gene encodes CDR1 SQVTM and CDR2 ANQGSEA. The germline V and J ends were trimmed by 4 bases and 9 bases, with 13 bases remaining between them. The CDR3 runs to 13 residues. Written as DNA, the CDR3 is TGCAGCGTTGGAGCCAGGGTTGGTTCACCCCTCCACTTT. Amino acids: CSVGARVGSPLHF.

This clonotype was seen many times. Here the CDR3 reads CASTGTGNGYTF. CDR3 nucleotide sequence: TGTGCCAGCACCGGGACAGGGAATGGCTACACCTTC. This chain connects TRBV28 to TRBJ1-2, with 9 positions matching TRBD1. Trimming cost V 7 bases and J 6 bases; bases outside gene matches: 3. Per the germline V gene, CDR1 is MDHEN and CDR2 is SYDVKM. The CDR3 is 12 residues long.